The 12 T cell receptor beta chains below come from one sample, sequenced in a study of response to subunit inactivated influenza vaccine (dated by TCRdb to between 2017 and 2018). The library relied on RT-PCR. Sequencer: Illumina HiSeq 2500. The public sequencing data were trimmed at Q25 with fastp and processed into clonotypes with MiXCR by TCRdb, which kept only in-frame beta chains. CDR3 protein sequences are deduplicated, and each keeps its most common genes and DNA. Across this sample there are hundreds of thousands of distinct CDR3 sequences, with 10% to 15% seen only once. About 9.4% of the sample is held by the ten biggest clonotypes. The starting material was PBMCs from blood, obtained on the day of vaccination. These receptors were collected from a man aged 50-59 years who received an inactivated influenza vaccine. Donor details come from another sample of the same person, matched by shared clones.

The chain combines TRBV27 with TRBJ2-1; TRBD2 aligns across 11 bases. There are 17 residues in the CDR3. CDR1 MNHEY and CDR2 SMNVEV come from the germline V gene (reference sequence). The V gene end was trimmed by 2 bases and the J gene end by 6 bases; junction bases not matched to a gene: 9. The CDR3 DNA follows: TGTGCCAGCAGTTTAGGGGTAGCGGGGGGGCGGGGCAATGAGCAGTTCTTC. It translates to CASSLGVAGGRGNEQFF.

This clonotype was seen a few times. The chain is built from TRBV11-1 and TRBJ2-6; 7 bases fit TRBD2. CDR3 length equals 18 residues. With 0 bases clipped from V and 3 bases from J, the junction kept 8 bases outside the gene matches. Germline values: CDR1 SGHAT, CDR2 FQDESV (reference sequence). CDR3 in amino acids: CASSLAEGRVGGANVLTF. The CDR3 DNA reads TGTGCCAGCAGCTTAGCGGAGGGGAGGGTCGGTGGGGCCAACGTCCTGACTTTC. The full variable domain, in which reference TRBV11-1 and TRBJ2-6 provide the parts outside the CDR3, is EAEVAQSPRYKITEKSQAVAFWCDPISGHATLYWYRQILGQGPELLVQFQDESVVDDSQLPKDRFSAERLKGVDSTLKIQPAELGDSAMYLCASSLAEGRVGGANVLTFGAGSRLTVL.

The rearrangement links TRBV5-5 to TRBJ2-4; perhaps TRBD1 as D (6 bases). The germline V and J ends were trimmed by 0 bases and 9 bases, with 10 bases remaining between them. Germline values: CDR1 SGHKS, CDR2 YYEKEE (reference sequence). This CDR3 spans 13 amino acids. The CDR3 protein is CASSLDRVGIQYF. The CDR3 nucleotides are TGTGCCAGCAGCTTGGACAGGGTAGGCATTCAGTACTTC.

This clonotype was seen a handful of times. This sequence joins TRBV7-9 and TRBJ2-3; tentatively, D is TRBD2 (6 bases). CDR1 is SEHNR and CDR2 is FQNEAQ in the germline V gene (reference sequence). This CDR3 contains 17 residues. Deletions cut 5 bases from V and 2 bases from J, with 20 bases between. The chain's CDR3 is CASSPRAGSGPTDTQYF. As DNA, the CDR3 is TGTGCCAGCAGCCCCCGAGCTGGGAGCGGGCCCACAGATACGCAGTATTTT.

The V gene is TRBV9, the J gene TRBJ2-7; TRBD2 matches 10 bases. The V segment lost 3 bases and the J segment 2 bases; nucleotides outside the gene matches: 11. CDR1 SGDLS and CDR2 YYNGEE come from the germline V gene. The CDR3 extends over 17 amino acids. In DNA, the CDR3 is TGTGCCAGCAGCGAGCCCCGTCCGAGCGGGAGGGCCTACGAGCAGTACTTC. It encodes CASSEPRPSGRAYEQYF.

The rearrangement links TRBV7-9 to TRBJ2-1; 10 bases are a match to TRBD2. The CDR3 runs to 15 residues. The junction had 7 bases not matched to a gene; V was cut back by 4 bases and J by 7 bases. The germline gives CDR1 SEHNR, CDR2 FQNEAQ (reference sequence). The CDR3 nucleotides read TGTGCCAGCAGCTCCCCGGGACTAGCGTTTAATGAGCAGTTCTTC. It translates to CASSSPGLAFNEQFF.

The V call is TRBV5-1, the J call TRBJ2-5; 10 nucleotides align to TRBD1. Germline values: CDR1 SGHRS, CDR2 YFSETQ. The junction had 9 bases not matched to a gene; V was cut back by 4 bases and J by 9 bases. This CDR3 is built from 14 residues. CDR3 sequence (DNA): TGCGCCAGCAGCGCGGGACAGGGGAAATGGGCCCAGTACTTC. As protein: CASSAGQGKWAQYF.

A note on this clonotype: Germline is not matched at one junction end, which may reflect a read error. This rearrangement joins TRBV5-4 to TRBJ2-2; 11 nucleotides line up with TRBD2. The CDR3 is made up of 16 amino acids. Germline V CDR1 and CDR2: SGHNT, YYREEE (reference sequence). As DNA, the CDR3 is TGTTCCAGCAGCTTCAAGACTAGCGGGGACACCGGGGAGCTGTTTTTT. It specifies CSSSFKTSGDTGELFF.

This clonotype came up a few times. The V gene is TRBV4-2, the J gene TRBJ2-7, with D perhaps matching TRBD2 (6 bases). V lost 1 base and J lost 0, with 13 bases in between. Germline CDR1 LGHNA, CDR2 YNFKEQ. The CDR3 is 16 amino acids. The DNA of the CDR3 is TGTGCCAGCAGCCAAGCGCCGCGGGGAAGCTCCTACGAGCAGTACTTC. Translating it yields CASSQAPRGSSYEQYF.

This clonotype was found a few times. The rearrangement links TRBV24-1 to TRBJ2-1; possibly TRBD1 for D (5 bases). From germline, CDR1 is KGHDR and CDR2 SFDVKD. Trimming shortened V by 3 bases and J by 14 bases, and 19 bases separated the two germline ends. The CDR3 has 14 amino acids. CDR3 nucleotide sequence: TGTGCCACCAGTGATCCCCTCCGTGGGGCTTCGAAGTTCTTC. It specifies CATSDPLRGASKFF.

The J gene is TRBJ2-7, the V gene TRBV19, with D tentatively TRBD2 (8 bases). From germline, CDR1 is LNHDA and CDR2 SQIVND (reference sequence). The CDR3 is 16 amino acids. The ends were cut back, 6 bases at V and 1 base at J, with 19 bases in the middle. The CDR3 sequence is CASSRGGTVKSYEQYF. CDR3 coding DNA: TGTGCCAGTAGCCGGGGGGGGACAGTTAAGTCCTACGAGCAGTACTTC.

This clonotype was recorded at least ten times. CDR3 amino acids: CSARGGRNRGVYEQYF. CDR3 sequence (DNA): TGCAGTGCTAGAGGAGGTCGGAACAGGGGGGTTTACGAGCAGTACTTC. V and J are TRBV20-1 and TRBJ2-7, with 8 bases lining up with TRBD1. The germline V gene encodes CDR1 DFQATT and CDR2 SNEGSKA (reference sequence). This CDR3 spans 16 amino acids. With V trimmed by 1 base and J by 4 bases, 12 bases remained unmatched.